What follows are 28 T cell receptor beta chains derived from one specimen sequenced in a study of technical replicates of blood from a few donors. TCRdb keeps only in-frame clones here, not all; method: immunoSEQ multiplex PCR. Among 40,000 to 55,000 clones listed, roughly 95% were seen once. The sequenced sample was T cells isolated from PBMCs. These receptors all stem from a human donor in good health.

This clone was found once. V gene TRBV4-3 combines with J gene TRBJ2-1; 9 bases match TRBD2. Germline-derived CDR1 and CDR2 are LGHNA and YSLEER. This CDR3 is built from 16 residues. Losses at the gene ends were 3 bases for V and 5 bases for J; bases not matched to a gene: 8. The CDR3 here is CASSHLAGLGDNEQFF. The CDR3 region has the DNA TGCGCCAGCAGCCATCTAGCGGGACTCGGGGACAATGAGCAGTTCTTC.

V is TRBV5-6 and J is TRBJ1-1; 8 bases align to TRBD1. Germline CDR1 reads SGHDT; CDR2 reads YYEEEE. This CDR3 region has 16 residues. Losses at the gene ends were 0 bases for V and 0 bases for J; bases not matched to a gene: 4. The CDR3 is CASSLGTGRMNTEAFF. For the CDR3, the DNA is TGTGCCAGCAGCTTGGGGACAGGGAGAATGAACACTGAAGCTTTCTTT. Looking up the rest from reference TRBV5-6 and TRBJ1-1 gives the full variable domain: DAGVTQSPTHLIKTRGQQVTLRCSPKSGHDTVSWYQQALGQGPQFIFQYYEEEERQRGNFPDRFSGHQFPNYSSELNVNALLLGDSALYLCASSLGTGRMNTEAFFGQGTRLTVV.

This clone was observed once. The chain couples TRBV9 to TRBJ2-2; D may be TRBD1 (5 bases). The germline V and J ends were trimmed by 0 bases and 0 bases, with 9 bases remaining between them. CDR1 is SGDLS, CDR2 YYNGEE, per germline. This CDR3 contains 16 residues. The CDR3 sequence is CASSVGARANTGELFF. Written as DNA, the CDR3 is TGTGCCAGCAGCGTAGGGGCCAGGGCGAACACCGGGGAGCTGTTTTTT.

J is TRBJ2-7 and V is TRBV10-3; 12 bases align to TRBD1. CDR3 length: 15 amino acids. Germline assignment: CDR1 ENHRY and CDR2 SYGVKD. Trimming removed 6 bases from V and 4 bases from J; junction bases left unmatched: 7. CDR3 bases: TGTGCCATCAGCTTAACGGGACAGGGGGCATACGAGCAGTACTTC. Protein product: CAISLTGQGAYEQYF.

The chain links TRBV5-4 to TRBJ1-1; a possible D gene is TRBD1 (6 bases). V dropped 1 base and J dropped 3 bases, with 7 bases sitting between them. The CDR3 totals 13 residues. The germline V gene has CDR1 SGHNT and CDR2 YYREEE (reference sequence). The DNA of the CDR3 is TGTGCCAGCAGCTTGACAGGGCACACTGAAGCTTTCTTT. Amino acid sequence: CASSLTGHTEAFF. Variable domain in full (rest from reference TRBV5-4 and TRBJ1-1): ETGVTQSPTHLIKTRGQQVTLRCSSQSGHNTVSWYQQALGQGPQFIFQYYREEENGRGNFPPRFSGLQFPNYSSELNVNALELDDSALYLCASSLTGHTEAFFGQGTRLTVV.

This chain joins TRBV9 and TRBJ1-1, with unresolved D. This CDR3 contains 13 residues. The V and J ends lost 3 bases and 5 bases respectively, with 11 bases between them. Germline V gene sequence: CDR1 SGDLS, CDR2 YYNGEE. CDR3 region: CASSERGGTEAFF. CDR3 nucleotides: TGTGCCAGCAGCGAAAGAGGTGGGACTGAAGCTTTCTTT.

J is TRBJ2-7 and V is TRBV29-1, with 7 nucleotides matching TRBD2. V gave up 0 bases and J gave up 1 base; unmatched junction bases: 3. Germline CDR1 reads SQVTM; CDR2 reads ANQGSEA. The CDR3 extends over 14 amino acids. DNA of the CDR3: TGCAGCGTTGAAGATGGGGAGGGTTCCTACGAGCAGTACTTC. Amino acid sequence: CSVEDGEGSYEQYF.

This clone was seen only once. This sequence joins TRBV27 and TRBJ2-7; maybe TRBD2 (8 bases). V was shortened by 9 bases and J by 0 bases, with 12 bases between the two germline ends. The CDR3 sequence is 13 residues long. The V gene's germline CDR1 is MNHEY and CDR2 SMNVEV (reference sequence). CDR3 region: CASSGDSSYEQYF. Written as DNA, the CDR3 is TGTGCCAGTAGCGGGGACAGCTCCTACGAGCAGTACTTC.

The chain couples TRBV9 to TRBJ2-1, with 8 bases identical to TRBD2. The germline V gene encodes CDR1 SGDLS and CDR2 YYNGEE. This CDR3 region has 16 residues. The J segment lost 7 bases and the V segment lost 2 bases, leaving 11 bases of the junction unmatched. As DNA, the CDR3 is TGTGCCAGCAGCGTTACCGGCGGGAGGCTTAAAAATGAGCAGTTCTTC. This gives the protein CASSVTGGRLKNEQFF.

The chain has TRBV11-2 and TRBJ1-2; 10 nucleotides align to TRBD1. Looked up from germline, CDR1 is SGHAT and CDR2 is FQNNGV. The junction had 7 bases not matched to a gene; V was cut back by 1 base and J by 5 bases. This CDR3 region has 16 residues. The CDR3 DNA sequence: TGTGCCAGCAGCTTAGCCGGGACAGGGGTGCGGTATGGCTACACCTTC. Protein: CASSLAGTGVRYGYTF.

This chain uses TRBV27 with TRBJ2-7, with a tentative D call TRBD2 (6 bases). Germline CDR1 reads MNHEY; CDR2 reads SMNVEV (reference sequence). The V end was cut by 8 bases, the J end by 4 bases, with 18 bases between. The CDR3 consists of 14 residues. The CDR3: CASLPRGRGYEQYF. The CDR3 DNA reads as TGTGCCAGCTTACCTCGGGGGAGAGGGTACGAGCAGTACTTC.

This rearrangement joins TRBV7-3 to TRBJ2-2, with 8 bases aligning to TRBD2. CDR3 size: 14 residues. The germline gives CDR1 SGHTA, CDR2 FQGTGA. J lost 9 bases, V lost 2 bases, and 5 bases had no gene match. The CDR3 reads CASSLSAGGRELFF. Here the CDR3 DNA reads TGTGCCAGCAGCTTATCGGCGGGAGGCAGGGAGCTGTTTTTT.

J is TRBJ1-4 and V is TRBV20-1; D gene uncertain. Germline lookup yields CDR1 DFQATT and CDR2 SNEGSKA (reference sequence). This CDR3 region has 11 residues. Trimming pared 3 bases from V and 11 bases from J, leaving 10 bases between. This CDR3 reads CSASTDTKLFF. CDR3 sequence (DNA): TGCAGTGCTAGTACTGACACGAAACTGTTTTTT.

Notes on this clone: At one end the junction does not follow the germline gene, possibly because of a read error. CDR3 loop: CASSYTGGVETQYF. CDR3 coding DNA: TGTGCTAGCAGCTACACGGGAGGGGTGGAGACCCAGTACTTC. This chain links TRBV7-7 with TRBJ2-5; 8 bases line up with TRBD2. The germline V gene encodes CDR1 SSHAT and CDR2 FNYEAQ (reference sequence). The CDR3 has 14 amino acids.

V is TRBV28 and J is TRBJ2-5, with D uncertain. Looked up from germline, CDR1 is MDHEN and CDR2 is SYDVKM. CDR3 length: 12 amino acids. V lost 2 bases to trimming and J lost 4 bases, with 5 bases between them. CDR3 coding DNA: TGTGCCAGCAGTTTAATCTCAGAGACCCAGTACTTC. Protein sequence: CASSLISETQYF.

The V and J genes are TRBV10-3 and TRBJ1-1, with 7 bases lining up with TRBD1. J gave up 5 bases and V 3 bases, and 3 bases lay outside the gene matches. The CDR3 is made up of 13 amino acids. Germline CDR1 is ENHRY and CDR2 is SYGVKD. The CDR3 here is CAISELTGTEAFF. Written as DNA, the CDR3 is TGTGCCATCAGTGAATTGACAGGGACTGAAGCTTTCTTT.

This chain connects TRBV5-1 to TRBJ1-5; the D is unclear. The length of the CDR3 is 13 residues. V lost 2 bases and J lost 5, with 8 bases in between. CDR1 is SGHRS, CDR2 YFSETQ, per germline. The CDR3 here is CASSLGGHQPQHF. The CDR3, as DNA: TGCGCCAGCAGCTTAGGCGGGCATCAGCCCCAGCATTTT.

The chain employs TRBV6-4 and TRBJ2-3; 8 bases match TRBD1. CDR3 length equals 14 residues. Unmatched junction bases numbered 4, after V lost 4 bases and J lost 4 bases. The germline gives CDR1 MRHNA, CDR2 SNTAGT. In nucleotides, the CDR3 is TGTGCCAGCAGTGCCGACAGGGGTGCAGATACGCAGTATTTT. Its protein is CASSADRGADTQYF.

Only one count was recorded for this clone. The genes are TRBV11-1 and TRBJ2-7; possibly TRBD2 for D (6 bases). The CDR3 extends over 12 amino acids. V dropped 4 bases and J dropped 2 bases, with 6 bases sitting between them. Germline-derived CDR1 and CDR2 are SGHAT and FQDESV (reference sequence). In DNA form, the CDR3 reads TGTGCCAGCAGCTGGACTACCTACGAGCAGTACTTC. This encodes CASSWTTYEQYF. The complete variable domain, with remaining parts taken from reference TRBV11-1 and TRBJ2-7, reads EAEVAQSPRYKITEKSQAVAFWCDPISGHATLYWYRQILGQGPELLVQFQDESVVDDSQLPKDRFSAERLKGVDSTLKIQPAELGDSAMYLCASSWTTYEQYFGPGTRLTVT.

The rearrangement uses TRBV6-4 and TRBJ2-7; 7 bases are shared with TRBD2. From germline, CDR1 is MRHNA and CDR2 SNTAGT. V gave up 3 bases and J gave up 7 bases; unmatched junction bases: 3. The CDR3 extends over 12 amino acids. CDR3: CASSEQGGEQYF. For the CDR3, the DNA is TGTGCCAGCAGTGAGCAGGGAGGGGAGCAGTACTTC.

The CDR3 protein is CASSQTGETNYGYTF. CDR3 nucleotides: TGTGCCAGCTCACAAACGGGGGAAACTAACTATGGCTACACCTTC. V gene TRBV18 combines with J gene TRBJ1-2, with D perhaps TRBD1 (5 bases). The CDR3 is 15 amino acids. V was trimmed by 4 bases and J by 0 bases, leaving 12 bases between them. Looked up from germline, CDR1 is KGHSH and CDR2 is LQKENI.

CDR3 protein: CARSWGQGDCQPQHF. The CDR3 bases are TGTGCCAGAAGCTGGGGACAGGGGGATTGCCAGCCCCAGCATTTT. This chain connects TRBV5-3 to TRBJ1-5, with 11 bases lining up with TRBD1. TRBV5-3 is an open reading frame whose function is uncertain. The CDR3 covers 15 residues. V was pared by 3 bases and J by 7 bases, with 6 bases of the junction left unmatched.

V usage is TRBV13 and J usage is TRBJ1-2; D call uncertain. The CDR3 has 16 amino acids. The V gene's germline CDR1 is PRHDT and CDR2 FYEKMQ (reference sequence). Trimming took off 5 bases at V and 7 bases at J, with 23 bases between the two ends. The CDR3 spells CASSPRRLGEVAGYTF. CDR3 sequence (DNA): TGTGCCAGCAGCCCCAGACGGCTCGGGGAAGTAGCTGGCTACACCTTC.

The chain couples TRBV18 to TRBJ1-1; D may be TRBD1 (5 bases). The germline V and J ends were trimmed by 3 bases and 3 bases, with 14 bases remaining between them. This CDR3 spans 15 amino acids. Germline V gene lookup returns CDR1 KGHSH and CDR2 LQKENI. The CDR3 protein is CASSPLAGQDTEAFF. In DNA form, the CDR3 reads TGTGCCAGCTCACCTCTCGCAGGGCAGGACACTGAAGCTTTCTTT.

The chain links TRBV5-4 to TRBJ2-7; 7 nucleotides match TRBD2. CDR3 length equals 17 residues. The V gene end was trimmed by 3 bases and the J gene end by 2 bases; junction bases not matched to a gene: 14. The germline gives CDR1 SGHNT, CDR2 YYREEE (reference sequence). The CDR3 here is CASSSTPYPRETYEQYF. CDR3 in DNA: TGTGCCAGCAGCTCTACCCCTTACCCGCGGGAGACCTACGAGCAGTACTTC.

The J gene is TRBJ2-7, the V gene TRBV9, with TRBD2 as a possible D gene (6 bases). The germline CDR1 and CDR2 sequences are SGDLS and YYNGEE. The CDR3 extends over 15 amino acids. Trimming removed 0 bases from V and 0 bases from J, with 10 bases in between. For the CDR3, the DNA is TGTGCCAGCAGCGTAGAAGCGGGTCCCTCCTACGAGCAGTACTTC. This gives the protein CASSVEAGPSYEQYF.

The chain joins TRBV28 to TRBJ2-3, with unresolved D. Trimming cost V 5 bases and J 3 bases, with 6 bases left between them. CDR3 length: 12 residues. Germline assignment: CDR1 MDHEN and CDR2 SYDVKM. The CDR3: CASSTLTDTQYF. The CDR3 DNA reads TGTGCCAGCAGTACCCTAACAGATACGCAGTATTTT.

V usage is TRBV2 and J usage is TRBJ2-3, with 9 bases identical to TRBD2. With V trimmed by 6 bases and J by 8 bases, 0 bases remained unmatched. Germline-derived CDR1 and CDR2 are SNHLY and FYNNEI. This CDR3 is 11 amino acids long. The CDR3 bases are TGTGCCAGCAGGGGACTAGCTACGCAGTATTTT. This encodes CASRGLATQYF.